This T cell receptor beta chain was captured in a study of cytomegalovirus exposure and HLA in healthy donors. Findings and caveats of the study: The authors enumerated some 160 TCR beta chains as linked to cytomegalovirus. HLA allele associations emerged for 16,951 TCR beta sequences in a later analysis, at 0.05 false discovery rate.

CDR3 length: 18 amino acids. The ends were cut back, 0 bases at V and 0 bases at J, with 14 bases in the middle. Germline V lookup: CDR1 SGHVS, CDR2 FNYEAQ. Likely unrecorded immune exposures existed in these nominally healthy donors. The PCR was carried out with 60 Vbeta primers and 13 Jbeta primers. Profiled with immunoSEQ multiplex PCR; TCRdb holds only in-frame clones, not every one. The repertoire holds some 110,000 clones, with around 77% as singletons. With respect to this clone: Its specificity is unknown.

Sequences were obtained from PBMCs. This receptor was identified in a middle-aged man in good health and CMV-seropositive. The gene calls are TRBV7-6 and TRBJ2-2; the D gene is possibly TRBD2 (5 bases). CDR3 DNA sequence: TGTGCCAGCAGCTTAGCTGGCTGGCGGGCCTCGAACACCGGGGAGCTGTTTTTT. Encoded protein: CASSLAGWRASNTGELFF.